What follows are 27 T cell receptor beta chains derived from one specimen sequenced in a study of blood T cell repertoires in COVID-19. Repertoires were generated with immunoSEQ multiplex PCR, while TCRdb's copy carries only in-frame clones and drops some. The sample gives approximately 270,000 clones, approximately 85% of which show up once; 4% to 4.5% is in the top ten. Input material: PBMCs or T cells enriched from blood (not recorded which). The receptor source for this set is a woman aged 25 to 39 who had recovered from COVID-19.

The DNA for the CDR3 is TGTGCCAGCGGCGGGGGGTCCTACAATGAGCAGTTCTTC. Protein sequence: CASGGGSYNEQFF. The chain recombines TRBV21-1 with TRBJ2-1; TRBD2, the table's D call, was not compared with the DNA. TRBV21-1 is deemed a pseudogene. This CDR3 region has 13 residues.

The V gene is TRBV19, the J gene TRBJ2-1, with 8 bases that match TRBD2. The length of the CDR3 is 15 residues. V shed 5 bases and J 3 bases; nucleotides not matched to a gene: 6. Germline assignment: CDR1 LNHDA and CDR2 SQIVND (reference sequence). The CDR3: CASSHSGGDYNEQFF. The CDR3 region has the DNA TGTGCCAGTAGTCACAGCGGGGGAGACTACAATGAGCAGTTCTTC. Full variable domain (missing parts from reference TRBV19 and TRBJ2-1): DGGITQSPKYLFRKEGQNVTLSCEQNLNHDAMYWYRQDPGQGLRLIYYSQIVNDFQKGDIAEGYSVSREKKESFPLTVTSAQKNPTAFYLCASSHSGGDYNEQFFGPGTRLTVL.

The CDR3 loop is CAIRLYNEQFF. In DNA form, the CDR3 reads TGTGCCATCAGACTTTACAATGAGCAGTTCTTC. The V and J genes are TRBV10-3 and TRBJ2-1; D is ambiguous. CDR3 length: 11 amino acids. Germline V gene lookup returns CDR1 ENHRY and CDR2 SYGVKD. V lost 6 bases and J lost 4, with 4 bases in between.

This clone has more than one count but fewer than ten. The rearrangement uses TRBV5-4 and TRBJ2-5, with 7 bases fitting TRBD1. This CDR3 spans 16 amino acids. V gave up 2 bases and J gave up 2 bases; unmatched junction bases: 9. Germline loops: CDR1 SGHNT, CDR2 YYREEE (reference sequence). In nucleotides, the CDR3 is TGTGCCAGCAGCTTTGACTCAGGGGGTCGGCAAGAGACCCAGTACTTC. Translated: CASSFDSGGRQETQYF.

The count of this clone is one. The J gene is TRBJ2-2, the V gene TRBV6-5, with a possible D match to TRBD2 (6 bases). The V end lost 5 bases, the J end lost 4 bases, and 11 bases lay between the germline ends. This CDR3 is built from 14 residues. CDR1 and CDR2 (germline): MNHEY, SVGAGI. CDR3 nucleotide sequence: TGTGCCAGCAGTAGGGACTTCTCCACCGGGGAGCTGTTTTTT. Amino acids: CASSRDFSTGELFF.

This chain links TRBV19 with TRBJ1-3; tentatively, D is TRBD1 (5 bases). The V and J ends lost 4 bases and 7 bases respectively, with 20 bases between them. The CDR3 extends over 16 amino acids. The germline V gene encodes CDR1 LNHDA and CDR2 SQIVND (reference sequence). The CDR3 DNA follows: TGTGCCAGTAGTACCGGTGGGACTTCGGTTGTCAACACCATATATTTT. Amino acid sequence: CASSTGGTSVVNTIYF.

The CDR3 DNA follows: TGTGCCAGCAGCTCCGGGTCCAGGTGGATTGGAGGGTACAATGAGCAGTTCTTC. Translating gives CASSSGSRWIGGYNEQFF. This rearrangement joins TRBV7-3 to TRBJ2-1; D might be TRBD2 (6 bases). The germline gives CDR1 SGHTA, CDR2 FQGTGA. The CDR3 runs to 18 residues. The ends were cut back, 4 bases at V and 4 bases at J, with 23 bases in the middle.

The genes are TRBV7-9 and TRBJ1-1; 8 positions agree with TRBD1. Trimming removed 2 bases from V and 3 bases from J; junction bases left unmatched: 2. The CDR3 runs 14 residues. Germline CDR1 SEHNR, CDR2 FQNEAQ (reference sequence). CDR3 sequence reads: CASSLLGQDTEAFF. The CDR3 region has the DNA TGTGCCAGCAGCTTACTGGGACAGGACACTGAAGCTTTCTTT.

In this sample, this clone turned up many times. This chain joins TRBV10-1 and TRBJ2-7; perhaps TRBD2 as D (6 bases). V dropped 0 bases and J dropped 2 bases, with 11 bases sitting between them. The CDR3 extends over 15 amino acids. The germline CDR1 and CDR2 sequences are WNHNN and SYGVQD (reference sequence). For the CDR3, the DNA is TGCGCCAGCAGTGAGTCGGAGGGGAATACCTACGAGCAGTACTTC. It yields the protein CASSESEGNTYEQYF.

The chain links TRBV11-2 to TRBJ1-1; 7 positions match TRBD1. This CDR3 is built from 15 residues. Looked up from germline, CDR1 is SGHAT and CDR2 is FQNNGV. Trimming at V came to 5 bases and at J to 2 bases, leaving 8 bases not matched to a gene. The CDR3 DNA reads as TGTGCCAGCAGCCCGGGACAGCGGACTAACACTGAAGCTTTCTTT. Translation gives CASSPGQRTNTEAFF.

The chain has TRBV9 and TRBJ1-2, with no clear D. Germline loops: CDR1 SGDLS, CDR2 YYNGEE. V shed 0 bases and J shed 1 base, with 4 bases lying between them. This CDR3 spans 13 amino acids. In DNA, the CDR3 is TGTGCCAGCAGCGTAGCAGATAACTATGGCTACACCTTC. Its protein product is CASSVADNYGYTF. The whole variable domain, filled in from reference TRBV9 and TRBJ1-2, reads DSGVTQTPKHLITATGQRVTLRCSPRSGDLSVYWYQQSLDQGLQFLIQYYNGEERAKGNILERFSAQQFPDLHSELNLSSLELGDSALYFCASSVADNYGYTFGSGTRLTVV.

The chain links TRBV6-5 to TRBJ1-2, with TRBD1 identical over 7 bases. V lost 6 bases, J lost 4 bases, and 5 bases stayed unmatched. This CDR3 is built from 13 residues. The germline V gene has CDR1 MNHEY and CDR2 SVGAGI. CDR3 DNA: TGTGCCAGCAGGGGACAGAACACCTATGGCTACACCTTC. Its protein product is CASRGQNTYGYTF.

The V and J genes are TRBV4-1 and TRBJ2-7; D is perhaps TRBD2 (5 bases). Germline V lookup: CDR1 MGHRA, CDR2 YSYEKL. The CDR3 covers 15 residues. Between the trimmed V and J ends, which lost 5 bases and 0 bases, there was a span of 14 bases. The CDR3 coding sequence is TGCGCCAGCAGCGCCTTCGAGCGGAGCTCCTACGAGCAGTACTTC. Translation gives CASSAFERSSYEQYF.

The chain uses TRBV20-1 and TRBJ1-2; no firm D call. This CDR3 spans 11 amino acids. CDR1 and CDR2 (germline): DFQATT, SNEGSKA (reference sequence). V was trimmed by 6 bases and J by 8 bases, leaving 13 bases between them. The CDR3 loop reads CSATTPGGYTF. Here the CDR3 DNA reads TGCAGTGCGACTACTCCTGGGGGCTACACCTTC.

This clone appeared once. This chain joins TRBV30 and TRBJ1-5, with D maybe TRBD1 (6 bases). Germline V lookup: CDR1 GTSNPN, CDR2 SVGIG (reference sequence). The CDR3 contains 15 residues. V was clipped by 2 bases and J by 2 bases, with 13 bases between them. The CDR3 DNA sequence: TGTGCCTGGAGTAACGGACAGATTCGCAATCAGCCCCAGCATTTT. Its translation is CAWSNGQIRNQPQHF.

This clone was seen only a few times. The chain uses TRBV7-9 and TRBJ1-3, with D perhaps matching TRBD1 (5 bases). V lost 1 base, J lost 1 base, and 11 bases lay in between. This CDR3 contains 16 residues. Germline CDR1 and CDR2: SEHNR and FQNEAQ (reference sequence). CDR3 sequence reads: CASSLEGRGSGNTIYF. Written as DNA, the CDR3 is TGTGCCAGCAGCTTAGAAGGTCGGGGGTCTGGAAACACCATATATTTT.

The genes are TRBV5-1 and TRBJ1-4; D is possibly TRBD1 (5 bases). V was cut by 0 bases and J by 8 bases, with 11 bases left in between. The CDR3 is 14 residues long. CDR1 and CDR2 from the germline V gene are SGHRS and YFSETQ. The CDR3 DNA reads as TGCGCCAGCAGCTTGGGGGGCCCTGGAGAAAAACTGTTTTTT. Translation gives CASSLGGPGEKLFF.

In its sample, this clone was seen a few times. The chain is built from TRBV2 and TRBJ1-1, with a tentative D call TRBD1 (5 bases). V dropped 4 bases and J dropped 3 bases, with 33 bases sitting between them. The CDR3 runs 21 residues. Germline-derived CDR1 and CDR2 are SNHLY and FYNNEI. CDR3: CASSVSRGFSEIVLKDTEAFF. CDR3 coding DNA: TGTGCCAGCAGTGTAAGTAGGGGATTCTCGGAAATTGTGTTGAAGGACACTGAAGCTTTCTTT.

The chain is built from TRBV5-1 and TRBJ2-3; 8 bases line up with TRBD2. V shed 2 bases and J 0 bases; nucleotides not matched to a gene: 5. The germline V gene has CDR1 SGHRS and CDR2 YFSETQ. The CDR3 is 16 amino acids. The CDR3 DNA reads TGCGCCAGCAGCTTTCGTTCTAGCGGGAGCACAGATACGCAGTATTTT. Translation gives CASSFRSSGSTDTQYF.

This chain connects TRBV19 to TRBJ2-1; tentative D call: TRBD1 (5 bases). The V end was cut by 4 bases, the J end by 7 bases, with 5 bases between. Germline loops: CDR1 LNHDA, CDR2 SQIVND (reference sequence). This CDR3 contains 11 residues. CDR3 sequence: CASSKGNEQFF. The CDR3 coding sequence is TGTGCCAGTAGTAAGGGGAATGAGCAGTTCTTC.

This clone was detected a few times. V is TRBV6-5 and J is TRBJ1-6; no clear D. V shed 9 bases and J shed 2 bases, with 14 bases lying between them. The germline V gene encodes CDR1 MNHEY and CDR2 SVGAGI. This CDR3 region has 15 residues. The CDR3 DNA reads as TGTGCCAGTCGGAAGCCGGGAACCTATAATTCACCCCTCCACTTT. It encodes CASRKPGTYNSPLHF.

This clone was seen a handful of times. Here the CDR3 DNA reads TGTGCCATCGCACAGGCGGCGGGGACTGAAGCTTTCTTT. Residues: CAIAQAAGTEAFF. The chain joins TRBV10-3 to TRBJ1-1, with D tentatively TRBD1 (5 bases). V was cut by 8 bases and J by 5 bases, with 15 bases left in between. Germline V gene sequence: CDR1 ENHRY, CDR2 SYGVKD. The CDR3 has 13 amino acids.

V usage is TRBV5-1 and J usage is TRBJ2-5; weak D call: TRBD1 (6 bases). With 2 bases removed from V and 2 bases from J, the gap between germline ends came to 7 bases. The CDR3 runs 13 residues. CDR1 SGHRS and CDR2 YFSETQ come from the germline V gene. The CDR3 coding sequence is TGCGCCAGCAGCTTTGGACAGCAAGAGACCCAGTACTTC. Translated, it gives CASSFGQQETQYF.

The rearrangement links TRBV30 to TRBJ1-6; 7 nucleotides match TRBD1. The trim removed 6 bases at V and 3 bases at J, leaving 8 bases unmatched. The CDR3 consists of 15 residues. Germline CDR1 reads GTSNPN; CDR2 reads SVGIG (reference sequence). The CDR3 sequence: CACQDRIGYNSPLHF. CDR3 bases: TGTGCCTGTCAGGACAGGATCGGCTATAATTCACCCCTCCACTTT.

The rearrangement joins TRBV2 to TRBJ1-5, with D uncertain. There are 13 residues in the CDR3. Trimming cost V 6 bases and J 5 bases, with 11 bases left between them. From germline, CDR1 is SNHLY and CDR2 FYNNEI. CDR3 bases: TGTGCCAGCAGCCAGTTGGCCGATCAGCCCCAGCATTTT. Its protein is CASSQLADQPQHF.

This clone appeared a single time. The chain combines TRBV3-1 (or the pseudogene TRBV3-2) with TRBJ2-1; 9 positions match TRBD2. Germline CDR1 is LGHDT and CDR2 is YNNKEL (reference sequence). Trimming at V came to 4 bases and at J to 7 bases, leaving 8 bases not matched to a gene. CDR3 length equals 15 residues. In nucleotides, the CDR3 is TGTGCCAGCAGCCCTATCGCGGGGGGGTCGAATGAGCAGTTCTTC. Translated: CASSPIAGGSNEQFF.

The chain recombines TRBV5-1 with TRBJ2-7; 10 bases are a match to TRBD2. CDR1 and CDR2 from the germline V gene are SGHRS and YFSETQ. Germline trimming cut 4 bases from V and 4 bases from J; bases unmatched to any gene: 2. The CDR3 length is 13 residues. The CDR3 loop is CASSASGGYEQYF. CDR3 DNA: TGCGCCAGCAGCGCTAGCGGGGGTTACGAGCAGTACTTC.